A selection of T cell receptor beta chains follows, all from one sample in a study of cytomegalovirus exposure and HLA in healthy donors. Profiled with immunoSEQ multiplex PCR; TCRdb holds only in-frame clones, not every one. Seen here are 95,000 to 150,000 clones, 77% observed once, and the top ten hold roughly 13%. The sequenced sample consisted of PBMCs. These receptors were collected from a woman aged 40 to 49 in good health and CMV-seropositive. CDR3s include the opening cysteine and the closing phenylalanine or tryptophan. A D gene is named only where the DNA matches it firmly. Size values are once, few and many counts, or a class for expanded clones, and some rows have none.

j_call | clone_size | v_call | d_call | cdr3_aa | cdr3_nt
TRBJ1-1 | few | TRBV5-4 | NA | CASQKSGSAEAFF | TGTGCCAGCCAGAAGTCCGGGTCAGCTGAAGCTTTCTTT
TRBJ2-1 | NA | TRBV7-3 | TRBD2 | CASSSTGTSSGEQFF | TGTGCCAGCAGCTCAACCGGGACTAGCTCCGGTGAGCAGTTCTTC
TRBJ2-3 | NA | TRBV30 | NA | CAWSLLRSTDTQYF | TGTGCCTGGAGTCTACTACGGAGCACAGATACGCAGTATTTT
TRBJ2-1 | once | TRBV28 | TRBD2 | CASSSRGTSGRYGEQFF | TGTGCCAGCAGTTCCAGAGGGACTAGCGGGAGGTACGGTGAGCAGTTCTTC
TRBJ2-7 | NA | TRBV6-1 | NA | CASTVNQRSEQYF | TGTGCCAGCACTGTCAACCAGCGAAGCGAGCAGTACTTC
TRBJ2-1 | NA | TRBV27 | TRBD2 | CASSSLAGGPENEQFF | TGTGCCAGCAGTTCTTTAGCGGGAGGGCCGGAGAATGAGCAGTTCTTC
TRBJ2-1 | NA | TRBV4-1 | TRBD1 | CASSKTVEMFGKGQNEQFF | TGCGCCAGCAGCAAGACGGTAGAAATGTTCGGGAAGGGACAGAATGAGCAGTTCTTC
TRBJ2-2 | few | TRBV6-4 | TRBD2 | CASSRLADTGELFF | TGTGCCAGCAGTCGGCTAGCGGACACCGGGGAGCTGTTTTTT
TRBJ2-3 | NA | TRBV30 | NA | CAWSRTLADTQYF | TGTGCCTGGAGTAGAACGCTAGCAGATACGCAGTATTTT
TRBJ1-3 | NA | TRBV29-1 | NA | CSVVRGSGNTIYF | TGCAGCGTTGTAAGGGGCTCTGGAAACACCATATATTTT
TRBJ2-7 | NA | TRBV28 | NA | CATLGSTYEQYF | TGTGCCACCCTTGGCAGTACCTACGAGCAGTACTTC
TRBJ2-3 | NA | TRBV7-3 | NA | CASSLMGIPTDTQYF | TGTGCCAGCAGCTTAATGGGCATACCCACAGATACGCAGTATTTT
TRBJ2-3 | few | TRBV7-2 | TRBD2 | CASSATSGETQYF | TGTGCCAGCAGCGCTACTAGCGGGGAGACGCAGTATTTT
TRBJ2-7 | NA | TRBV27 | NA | CASSYNRVNEQYF | TGTGCCAGCAGTTATAACAGGGTCAACGAGCAGTACTTC
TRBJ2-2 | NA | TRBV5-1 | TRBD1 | CASSLVGQGHTGELFF | TGCGCCAGCAGCTTGGTGGGACAGGGACACACCGGGGAGCTGTTTTTT
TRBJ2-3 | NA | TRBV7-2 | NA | CASSFGGYNTDTQYF | TGTGCCAGCAGCTTTGGCGGGTATAACACAGATACGCAGTATTTT
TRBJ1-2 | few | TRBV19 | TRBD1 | CASSMNRGLYGYTF | TGTGCCAGTAGTATGAACAGGGGGCTCTATGGCTACACCTTC
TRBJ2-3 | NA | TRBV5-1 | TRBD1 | CASSLGTGNGVDTQYF | TGCGCCAGCAGCTTGGGGACAGGGAACGGGGTCGATACGCAGTATTTT
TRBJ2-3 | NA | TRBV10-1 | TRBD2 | CASSSGNTDTQYF | TGCGCCAGCAGTAGCGGGAACACAGATACGCAGTATTTT
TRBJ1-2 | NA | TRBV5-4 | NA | CASSPWEGGGSGYTF | TGCGCCAGCAGCCCCTGGGAGGGAGGGGGATCCGGCTACACCTTC
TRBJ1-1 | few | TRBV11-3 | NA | CASSPGGLNTEAFF | TGTGCCAGCAGCCCGGGAGGACTGAACACTGAAGCTTTCTTT
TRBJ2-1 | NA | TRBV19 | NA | CASSRGRNNEQFF | TGTGCCAGTAGTAGAGGCCGCAACAATGAGCAGTTCTTC
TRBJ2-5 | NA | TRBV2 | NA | CASSEWGPETQYF | TGTGCCAGCAGTGAATGGGGGCCAGAGACCCAGTACTTC
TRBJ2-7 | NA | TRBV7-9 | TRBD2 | CASRLADYEQYF | TGTGCCAGCCGACTAGCGGACTACGAGCAGTACTTC
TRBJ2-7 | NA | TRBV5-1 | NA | CASSLIPAGGIRAYEQYF | TGCGCCAGCAGCTTGATCCCAGCGGGTGGAATAAGAGCCTACGAGCAGTACTTC
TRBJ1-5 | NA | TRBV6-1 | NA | CAITSTLGNQPQHF | TGTGCCATCACCTCTACCCTGGGCAATCAGCCCCAGCATTTT
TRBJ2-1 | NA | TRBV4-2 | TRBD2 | CASSQVRTSGRFEQFF | TGTGCCAGCAGCCAAGTAAGGACTAGCGGGAGATTTGAGCAGTTCTTC
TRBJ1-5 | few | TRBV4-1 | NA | CASSQDKEDNQPQHF | TGCGCCAGCAGCCAAGATAAAGAGGACAATCAGCCCCAGCATTTT
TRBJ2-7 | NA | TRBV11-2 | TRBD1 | CASRKLTGPAYEQYF | TGTGCCAGCAGGAAGTTGACAGGGCCCGCCTACGAGCAGTACTTC
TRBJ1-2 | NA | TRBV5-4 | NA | CASSLGANYGYTF | TGTGCCAGCAGCTTGGGAGCTAACTATGGCTACACCTTC
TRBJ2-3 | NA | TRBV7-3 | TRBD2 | CASSLLAGWTDTQYF | TGTGCCAGCAGCTTACTAGCGGGGTGGACAGATACGCAGTATTTT
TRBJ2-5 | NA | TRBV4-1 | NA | CASSQVGIALETQYF | TGCGCCAGCAGCCAAGTAGGTATAGCATTGGAGACCCAGTACTTC
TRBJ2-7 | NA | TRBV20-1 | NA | CSARDTYEQYF | TGCAGTGCTAGGGACACCTACGAGCAGTACTTC
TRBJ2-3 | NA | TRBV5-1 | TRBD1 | CASSLGTGGGDTQYF | TGCGCCAGCAGCCTAGGGACAGGGGGGGGAGATACGCAGTATTTT
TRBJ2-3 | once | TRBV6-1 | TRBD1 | CATRDRVIWDTQYF | TGTGCCACTCGGGACAGGGTCATTTGGGATACGCAGTATTTT
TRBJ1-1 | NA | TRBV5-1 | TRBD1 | CASSLIGTANTEAFF | TGCGCCAGCAGCTTGATCGGGACAGCGAACACTGAAGCTTTCTTT
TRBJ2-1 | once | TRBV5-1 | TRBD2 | CASSLPLAEVDEQFF | TGCGCCAGCAGCCTTCCGCTAGCGGAGGTCGATGAGCAGTTCTTC
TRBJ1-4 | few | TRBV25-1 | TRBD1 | CASRTGGREKLFF | TGTGCCAGCAGAACAGGGGGCAGGGAAAAACTGTTTTTT
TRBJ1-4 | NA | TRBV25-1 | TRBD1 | CASSDQGVEKLFF | TGTGCCAGCAGTGATCAGGGGGTCGAAAAACTGTTTTTT